One TCR beta chain is described in this entry. What it binds is not known. The data derive from a study of cytomegalovirus exposure and HLA in healthy donors. Study-wide points: High sensitivity and specificity were reportedly achieved when the classifier diagnosed cytomegalovirus status. Most CMV-associated TCR beta chains were later found to appear HLA-restricted.

Germline V lookup: CDR1 SGDLS, CDR2 YYNGEE. CDR3 length: 15 residues. The ends lost 4 bases at V and 4 bases at J; junction bases unmatched: 9. PCR involved 60 Vbeta and 13 Jbeta primers. Profiling relied on immunoSEQ multiplex PCR, and the TCRdb table lists in-frame clones only, not all of them. The sample consists of roughly 200,000 clones, around 80% of them appearing once. This clonotype originated in a woman aged 55-69 years in good health and CMV-seropositive. This chain links TRBV9 with TRBJ2-7, with TRBD2 matching 9 bases. The sequencing input was PBMCs. The CDR3 bases are TGTGCCAGCAGCCCAAGCGGGGGGCCTTGGTACGAGCAGTACTTC. The encoded protein is CASSPSGGPWYEQYF.